The T cell receptor (beta chain) under discussion was sequenced for a study of human T cells and chemical hapten exposure. Background on the study: There were weekly diphenylcyclopropenone doses to the scalp for patients throughout the approximately 24-week study. General observations from the study: PT1 expanded TCR counts correlated positively with patch test score.

TCRdb reprocessed the RACE reads via MiXCR and lists one record per CDR3 protein. The sample carries about 190,000 distinct CDR3 sequences, around 23% recorded once. V dropped 0 bases and J dropped 2 bases, with 11 bases sitting between them. The CDR3 spans 15 residues. From germline, CDR1 is SGHTA and CDR2 FQGNSA. This clonotype was seen once. Its antigen is unknown. The time point: patch test 3, about 24 weeks after DPC sensitization. As to treatment: therapeutic diphenylcyclopropenone sensitization with weekly scalp DPC. V usage is TRBV7-2 and J usage is TRBJ2-7; D may be TRBD1 or TRBD2 (6 bases each). The source is a middle-aged woman with alopecia areata. Some clones in this sample may be carry-over from other donors' samples. The sample was whole blood, taken in connection with sensitization to the hapten diphenylcyclopropenone (DPC). The CDR3 region is CASSLAGGPTYEQYF. DNA for the CDR3: TGTGCCAGCAGCTTAGCCGGGGGCCCAACCTACGAGCAGTACTTC.